This paragraph covers one TCR beta chain sequence. Antigen unknown. These data come from a study of T cell responses to AZD1222 COVID-19 vaccine. Findings and caveats of the study: A mostly white British donor set with more females was recruited, and clonal diversity was possibly underestimated. Seropositive AZD1222 recipients at baseline numbered only 5 or 6. Nearly half of spike-specific TCRs reportedly target variant regions that are unmutated in the B.1.351 and B.1.1.7 variants.

Germline loops: CDR1 MNHEY, CDR2 SMNVEV (reference sequence). The CDR3 totals 13 residues. V lost 7 bases and J lost 5, with 14 bases in between. Repertoires were generated with immunoSEQ multiplex PCR, while TCRdb's copy carries only in-frame clones and drops some. The sample consists of 180,000 or so clones, roughly 91% of them appearing once. This chain connects TRBV27 to TRBJ2-5, with D unclear. The sequencing used peripheral blood, collected 28 days after the second AZD1222 dose. The sequence derives from an adult who received the AZD1222 COVID-19 vaccine. The CDR3 DNA is TGTGCCAGCACTGATTTCCGTCGGGAGACCCAGTACTTC. Its protein is CASTDFRRETQYF.